The present entry profiles one TCR beta chain with its context. This sample was taken from a study of OX40 agonist ivuxolimab in advanced cancers. Collection of blood occurred at baseline, at cycle 4 day 1, and at cycle 7 day 1. The ends lost 3 bases at V and 5 bases at J; junction bases unmatched: 3. Germline values: CDR1 LGHNA, CDR2 YNFKEQ. CDR3 length equals 16 residues. The method was immunoSEQ multiplex PCR; TCRdb's version includes in-frame clones alone and lacks a portion of them. The sample holds around 56,000 clones, roughly four fifths seen once. The sequence came from an adult with an advanced solid tumor such as melanoma, head and neck, liver or kidney cancer. The source was CD4+ or CD8+ T cells sorted from blood, collected in a trial of the OX40 agonist ivuxolimab. The genes are TRBV4-2 and TRBJ1-6; 11 nucleotides line up with TRBD1. The CDR3 sequence is CASSHGQGANNSPLHF. In nucleotides, the CDR3 is TGTGCCAGCAGCCACGGACAGGGGGCGAATAATTCACCCCTCCACTTT.